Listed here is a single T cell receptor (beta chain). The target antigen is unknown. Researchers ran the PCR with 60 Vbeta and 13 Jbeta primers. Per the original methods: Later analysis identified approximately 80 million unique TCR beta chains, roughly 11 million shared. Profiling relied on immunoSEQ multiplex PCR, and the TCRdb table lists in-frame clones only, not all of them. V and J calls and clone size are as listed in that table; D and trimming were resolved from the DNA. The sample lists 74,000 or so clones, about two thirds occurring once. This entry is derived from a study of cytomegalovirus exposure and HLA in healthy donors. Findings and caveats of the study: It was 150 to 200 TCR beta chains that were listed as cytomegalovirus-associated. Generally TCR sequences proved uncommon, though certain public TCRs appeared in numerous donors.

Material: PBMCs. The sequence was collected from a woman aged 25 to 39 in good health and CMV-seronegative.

Here the CDR3 reads CASSPRGGRVGGELFF. Here the CDR3 DNA reads TGTGCCAGCAGCCCTCGGGGAGGGCGGGTTGGCGGGGAGCTGTTTTTT. The V call is TRBV4-2, the J call TRBJ2-2, with TRBD2 identical over 7 bases. Germline CDR1 and CDR2: LGHNA and YNFKEQ. CDR3 length: 16 amino acids. Losses at the gene ends were 4 bases for V and 7 bases for J; bases not matched to a gene: 12.